This TCR beta chain was documented in a study of T cells expressing NK-cell markers. For the study at large: Repertoires of TCR beta were obtained from T cells sorted as CD3+CD56+NKG2C+, CD3+CD56+NKG2C- and CD3+CD56-NKG2C+. Study results and limitations: Once again these clonotypes came out on top in the CD3+CD56-NKG2C+ fraction of several donors. Dominant NKG2C+ clonotypes were found to form about 1.0-7.5% of CD8+ T cells in about six donors.

With respect to this clonotype: Antigen specificity is unknown.

This CDR3 contains 14 residues. Per germline, CDR1 MNHNS and CDR2 SASEGT. Generation of TCR beta cDNA was performed by 5'RACE template switching incorporating UMIs. Using the 5' RACE reads, TCRdb records one entry per CDR3 protein without DNA. The table for this sample gives a few hundred thousand distinct CDR3 sequences. The chain carries TRBV6-1 and TRBJ2-7. This receptor was obtained from a man aged 18 to 29 in good health. Sequenced: blood T cells: a sorted CD56 or NKG2C T cell subset, CD4+ or CD8+ T cells, or bulk PBMC T cells (not recorded which). The CDR3 sequence is CASSRFSDSYEQYF.